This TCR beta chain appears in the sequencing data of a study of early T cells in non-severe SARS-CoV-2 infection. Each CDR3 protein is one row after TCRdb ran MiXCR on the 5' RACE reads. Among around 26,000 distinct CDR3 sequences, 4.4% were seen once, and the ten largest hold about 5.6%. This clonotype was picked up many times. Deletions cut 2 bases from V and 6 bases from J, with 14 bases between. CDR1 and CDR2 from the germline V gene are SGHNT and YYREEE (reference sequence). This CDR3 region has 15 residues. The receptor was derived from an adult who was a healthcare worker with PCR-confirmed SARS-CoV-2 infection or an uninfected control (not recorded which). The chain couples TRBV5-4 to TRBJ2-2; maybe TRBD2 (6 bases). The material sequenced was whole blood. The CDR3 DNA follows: TGTGCCAGCAGCTTAAACAGAGGCGGGGCCGGGGAGCTGTTTTTT. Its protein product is CASSLNRGGAGELFF. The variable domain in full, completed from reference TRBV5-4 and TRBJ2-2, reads ETGVTQSPTHLIKTRGQQVTLRCSSQSGHNTVSWYQQALGQGPQFIFQYYREEENGRGNFPPRFSGLQFPNYSSELNVNALELDDSALYLCASSLNRGGAGELFFGEGSRLTVL.